This TCR beta chain was sequenced for a study of cytomegalovirus exposure and HLA in healthy donors. Study conclusions and caveats: Likely technical artifact: a cluster of highly shared sequence variants.

A remark on this clone: The antigen is not known.

The germline V gene has CDR1 MDHEN and CDR2 SYDVKM. The CDR3 consists of 15 residues. Trimming at V came to 9 bases and at J to 7 bases, leaving 15 bases not matched to a gene. The PCR ran on 60 Vbeta and 13 Jbeta primers. Libraries were prepared by immunoSEQ multiplex PCR; TCRdb keeps only in-frame clonotypes and omits some of them. The profile covers approximately 140,000 clones, with roughly 79% appearing a single time and less than 3.5% taken by the ten largest. This chain connects TRBV28 to TRBJ2-1; 7 nucleotides align to TRBD1. The receptor was derived from a male donor in good health and CMV-seronegative. Sequencing was done on a sample of PBMCs. The CDR3 DNA reads as TGTGCCAGTCGATCCGGGACAGTGATCGGAAATGAGCAGTTCTTC. Translating gives CASRSGTVIGNEQFF.